This TCR beta chain came from a study of T-cell memory formation after mild COVID-19. Study overall: TCR clusters were largely donor specific.

TCRdb recomputed calls from the 5' RACE reads with MiXCR, one row per CDR3 protein. This table has roughly 340,000 distinct CDR3 sequences, 20% to 25% appearing once. The CDR3 totals 15 residues. Germline V gene lookup returns CDR1 SGHTA and CDR2 FQGTGA. Trimming took 3 bases from V and 7 from J; bases not matched to a gene: 9. Study findings and constraints: From day 15 to 85, contracting clones were balanced between CD4 and CD8, whereas later expanders leaned toward CD4+. Second-wave clones with a day 37 peak had unconfirmed SARS-CoV-2 specificity. Pre-infection memory carried some responding clones, suggesting that cross-reactive memory joined.

This clonotype was found a few times. Antigen: not known. The sequence was obtained from a man in his late teens or twenties who had mild COVID-19 (a few samples of this study predate the infection). Cell type and time point are not known. The gene calls are TRBV7-3 and TRBJ2-5; 9 bases are shared with TRBD2. Input material: PBMCs or a T cell subset sorted from them (not recorded which). The CDR3 nucleotides read TGTGCCAGCAGCTTGGCGAGCGGGGGGTCTGGGACCCAGTACTTC. Protein: CASSLASGGSGTQYF. Together with reference TRBV7-3 and TRBJ2-5, the CDR3 gives the full variable domain: GAGVSQTPSNKVTEKGKYVELRCDPISGHTALYWYRQSLGQGPEFLIYFQGTGAADDSGLPNDRFFAVRPEGSVSTLKIQRTERGDSAVYLCASSLASGGSGTQYFGPGTRLLVL.